These 12 T cell receptor beta chains originate from one sample sequenced in a study of T cells in Graves' hyperthyroidism and ophthalmopathy. RNA transcripts served as the template for amplifying TCR beta CDR3 regions. The HTBI primer set drove a first-round RT-PCR of the TCR CDR3. TCRdb reprocessed the multiplex PCR reads with MiXCR, giving one entry per CDR3 protein. The repertoire holds about 700,000 distinct CDR3 sequences, with approximately 15% as singletons. Specimen: blood. The receptors originated from a young woman with Graves' hyperthyroidism.

Many counts were recorded for this clonotype. The chain carries TRBV20-1 and TRBJ1-1; possible D gene TRBD1, 5 bases. Trimming stripped 4 bases from V and 5 bases from J, with 17 bases between. The CDR3 length is 14 residues. The germline V gene has CDR1 DFQATT and CDR2 SNEGSKA (reference sequence). CDR3: CSAKGTADGTEAFF. In DNA form, the CDR3 reads TGCAGTGCTAAGGGGACTGCTGATGGGACTGAAGCTTTCTTT.

This clonotype was counted many times. The chain couples TRBV7-8 to TRBJ2-1, with D perhaps assigned TRBD1 or TRBD2 (7 bases each). Germline CDR1 reads SGHVS; CDR2 reads FQNEAQ. CDR3 length: 14 amino acids. V lost 5 bases, J lost 3 bases, and 11 bases lay in between. The CDR3 DNA reads TGTGCCAGCAGCCGCAGGGGGGGCTACAATGAGCAGTTCTTC. This encodes CASSRRGGYNEQFF.

In its sample, this clonotype was seen many times. The chain uses TRBV19 and TRBJ1-3, with no clear D. From germline, CDR1 is LNHDA and CDR2 SQIVND (reference sequence). Deletions cut 7 bases from V and 0 bases from J, with 10 bases between. The CDR3 loop spans 14 amino acids. The CDR3 is CASKALSSGNTIYF. The CDR3 nucleotides read TGTGCCAGTAAGGCGCTGAGCTCTGGAAACACCATATATTTT.

This chain connects TRBV5-1 to TRBJ1-6, with D possibly being TRBD1 (5 bases). The CDR3 consists of 16 residues. Germline loops: CDR1 SGHRS, CDR2 YFSETQ. Trimming took off 0 bases at V and 4 bases at J, with 11 bases between the two ends. CDR3 region: CASSLGGRNYNSPLHF. The CDR3 DNA reads as TGCGCCAGCAGCTTGGGGGGCAGGAATTATAATTCACCCCTCCACTTT.

The sample holds a few counts of this clonotype. V and J are TRBV2 and TRBJ1-5, with D unresolved. Germline loops: CDR1 SNHLY, CDR2 FYNNEI. V lost 4 bases and J lost 0, with 10 bases in between. The CDR3 covers 15 residues. The CDR3 coding sequence is TGTGCCAGCAGTGTAGACATCTATAGCAATCAGCCCCAGCATTTT. This encodes CASSVDIYSNQPQHF.

This clonotype was recorded a few times. The rearrangement links TRBV4-1 to TRBJ1-2; D is undetermined. CDR1 is MGHRA, CDR2 YSYEKL, per germline. Trimming took 1 base from V and 4 from J, leaving 10 bases between them. CDR3 length: 14 residues. CDR3 region: CASSQGDMGYGYTF. In DNA, the CDR3 is TGCGCCAGCAGCCAAGGGGATATGGGCTATGGCTACACCTTC.

V usage is TRBV6-2 or TRBV6-3 and J usage is TRBJ1-2; TRBD1 agrees at 11 bases. The germline CDR1 and CDR2 sequences are MNHEY and SVGEGT. The CDR3 is made up of 16 amino acids. With V trimmed by 2 bases and J by 5 bases, 7 bases remained unmatched. The DNA of the CDR3 is TGTGCCAGCAGTTACACCGGGACAGGGGGGACATATGGCTACACCTTC. Encoded protein: CASSYTGTGGTYGYTF.

In its sample, this clonotype was seen many times. V usage is TRBV7-8 and J usage is TRBJ2-1; unclear D gene. The CDR3 runs to 14 residues. Germline V gene data show CDR1 as SGHVS and CDR2 as FQNEAQ. Trimming took 1 base from V and 3 from J, leaving 7 bases between them. Here the CDR3 reads CASSLVQIYNEQFF. CDR3 in DNA: TGTGCCAGCAGCTTAGTACAAATCTACAATGAGCAGTTCTTC.

This clonotype appeared a few times. The chain recombines TRBV19 with TRBJ1-2; D possibly corresponds to TRBD1 (5 bases). The CDR3 spans 15 residues. V shed 6 bases and J shed 4 bases, with 18 bases lying between them. Germline values: CDR1 LNHDA, CDR2 SQIVND (reference sequence). The CDR3 DNA sequence: TGTGCCAGTAGCCGAAGGGGCGATAGTAGCTATGGCTACACCTTC. Its translation: CASSRRGDSSYGYTF.

The V and J genes are TRBV3-1 and TRBJ1-1, with D uncertain. CDR3 length: 14 amino acids. The V end lost 6 bases, the J end lost 0 bases, and 11 bases lay between the germline ends. Germline CDR1 reads LGHDT; CDR2 reads YNNKEL (reference sequence). The CDR3 bases are TGTGCCAGCAGTCTTAACGCCATGAACACTGAAGCTTTCTTT. It yields the protein CASSLNAMNTEAFF. The whole variable domain, remainder taken from reference TRBV3-1 and TRBJ1-1, is DTAVSQTPKYLVTQMGNDKSIKCEQNLGHDTMYWYKQDSKKFLKIMFSYNNKELIINETVPNRFSPKSPDKAHLNLHINSLELGDSAVYFCASSLNAMNTEAFFGQGTRLTVV.

The chain is built from TRBV3-1 and TRBJ1-1, with D tentatively TRBD1 (6 bases). Trimming removed 0 bases at V and 1 base at J, with 9 bases between. CDR1 and CDR2 (germline): LGHDT, YNNKEL (reference sequence). The CDR3 length is 15 residues. CDR3 loop: CASSQEGGANTEAFF. The CDR3 coding sequence is TGTGCCAGCAGCCAAGAGGGGGGGGCGAACACTGAAGCTTTCTTT.

This chain connects TRBV18 to TRBJ2-3, with TRBD2 matching 12 bases. Germline CDR1 is KGHSH and CDR2 is LQKENI. The CDR3 spans 18 residues. J lost 0 bases, V lost 1 base, and 5 bases had no gene match. CDR3: CASSPRLAGGTSTDTQYF. The CDR3 coding sequence is TGTGCCAGCTCACCACGGCTAGCGGGAGGGACTAGCACAGATACGCAGTATTTT.